This TCR beta chain was profiled in a study of cytomegalovirus exposure and HLA in healthy donors. Study information: Genetic ancestry analysis placed approximately 80% of the 400 or so donors that were genotyped in the Caucasian-associated cluster. Study results and caveats: It was reportedly the case that the classifier diagnosed cytomegalovirus status with high specificity and sensitivity. Later on, an analysis tied around 17,000 TCR beta sequences to HLA alleles at 0.05 false discovery rate. Later work showed greater clonal expansion in HLA-associated TCR beta chains than in equally common others.

V dropped 2 bases and J dropped 2; count of bases not matched to a gene: 4. Germline V gene data show CDR1 as SGHVS and CDR2 as FQNEAQ. CDR3 length: 16 residues. Remarks on this clone: Its target is unknown.

The PCR employed 60 Vbeta primers together with 13 Jbeta primers. Assay: immunoSEQ multiplex PCR; the TCRdb copy retains only in-frame clones and omits some. The sample consists of roughly 160,000 clones, roughly four fifths of them appearing once. The sample was PBMCs. The gene calls are TRBV7-8 and TRBJ2-4; 9 nucleotides agree with TRBD1. The clonotype comes from a man aged 50-59 years in good health and CMV-seropositive. The CDR3 is CASSLSGTGSKNIQYF. The CDR3 nucleotides read TGTGCCAGCAGCTTATCCGGGACAGGGTCCAAAAACATTCAGTACTTC.